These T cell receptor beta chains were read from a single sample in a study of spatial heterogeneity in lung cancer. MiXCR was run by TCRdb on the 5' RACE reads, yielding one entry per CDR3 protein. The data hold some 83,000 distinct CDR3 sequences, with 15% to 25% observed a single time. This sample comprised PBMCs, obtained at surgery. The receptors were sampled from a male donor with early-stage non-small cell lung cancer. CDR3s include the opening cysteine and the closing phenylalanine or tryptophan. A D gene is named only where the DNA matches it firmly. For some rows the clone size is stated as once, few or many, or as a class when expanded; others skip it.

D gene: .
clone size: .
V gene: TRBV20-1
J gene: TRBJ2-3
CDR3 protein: CSARRTPQDTQYF
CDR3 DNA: TGCAGTGCTAGGAGGACGCCCCAAGATACGCAGTATTTT

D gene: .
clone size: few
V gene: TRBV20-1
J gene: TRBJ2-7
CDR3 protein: CSGGTRASYEQYF
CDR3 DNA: TGCAGTGGAGGAACCCGGGCCTCCTACGAGCAGTACTTC

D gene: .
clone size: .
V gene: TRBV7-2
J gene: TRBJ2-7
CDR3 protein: CASSSGLSQGYEQYF
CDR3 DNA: TGTGCCAGCAGCTCGGGACTTTCACAGGGTTACGAGCAGTACTTC

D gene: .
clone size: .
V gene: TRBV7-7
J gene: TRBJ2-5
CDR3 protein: CASSWGPGETQYF
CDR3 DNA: TGTGCCAGCAGCTGGGGGCCCGGGGAGACCCAGTACTTC

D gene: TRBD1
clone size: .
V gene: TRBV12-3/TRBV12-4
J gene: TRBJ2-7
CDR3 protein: CASSSRGTAYEQYF
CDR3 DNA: TGTGCCAGCAGCTCCAGGGGGACAGCCTACGAGCAGTACTTC

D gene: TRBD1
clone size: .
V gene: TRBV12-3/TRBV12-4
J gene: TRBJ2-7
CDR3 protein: CASSRTGGSLEQYF
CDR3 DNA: TGTGCCAGCAGTCGGACAGGGGGATCCCTCGAGCAGTACTTC

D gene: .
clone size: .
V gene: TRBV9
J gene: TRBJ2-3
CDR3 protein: CASSPHPPGASTDTQYF
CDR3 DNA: TGTGCCAGCAGCCCTCACCCCCCAGGGGCCAGCACAGATACGCAGTATTTT

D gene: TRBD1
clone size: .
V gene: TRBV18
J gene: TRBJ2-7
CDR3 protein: CASSTQTGEVGYF
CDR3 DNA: TGTGCCAGCTCGACCCAGACAGGGGAAGTAGGGTACTTC

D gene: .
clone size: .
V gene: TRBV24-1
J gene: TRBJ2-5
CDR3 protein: CATSDYNRGQYF
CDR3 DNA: TGTGCCACCAGTGATTATAACCGCGGCCAGTACTTC

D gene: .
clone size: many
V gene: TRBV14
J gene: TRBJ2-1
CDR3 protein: CASSQEGGILYNEQFF
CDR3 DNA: TGTGCCAGCAGCCAAGAGGGGGGCATACTTTACAATGAGCAGTTCTTC

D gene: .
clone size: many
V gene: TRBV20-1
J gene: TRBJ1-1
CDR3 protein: CRVKGSNMNTEAFF
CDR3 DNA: TGCAGGGTTAAAGGCTCCAACATGAACACTGAAGCTTTCTTT

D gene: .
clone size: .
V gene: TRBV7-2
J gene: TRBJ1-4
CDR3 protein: CTSSPSPSTVEKLFF
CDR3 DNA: TGTACCAGCAGCCCCTCCCCGTCAACCGTTGAAAAGCTGTTTTTT

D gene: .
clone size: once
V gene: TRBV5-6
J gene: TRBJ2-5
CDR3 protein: CASSRRSEKETQYF
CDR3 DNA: TGTGCCAGCAGCAGACGTTCCGAGAAAGAGACCCAGTACTTC

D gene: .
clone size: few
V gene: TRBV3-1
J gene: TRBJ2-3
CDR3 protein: CASTLSTGAYTDTQYF
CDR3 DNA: TGTGCCAGCACGCTATCGACGGGGGCCTACACAGATACGCAGTATTTT

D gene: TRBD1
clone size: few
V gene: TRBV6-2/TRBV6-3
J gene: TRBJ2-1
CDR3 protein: CASSSGQVFNEQFF
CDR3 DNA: TGTGCCAGCAGTTCGGGACAGGTTTTCAATGAGCAGTTCTTC

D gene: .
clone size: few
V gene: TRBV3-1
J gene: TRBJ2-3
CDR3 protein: CASSPFGSGNTDTQYF
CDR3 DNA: TGTGCCAGCAGCCCCTTCGGTAGCGGAAACACAGATACGCAGTATTTT